This T cell receptor (beta chain) is drawn from a study of cytomegalovirus exposure and HLA in healthy donors. Findings of the study overall: Later, an analysis showed that TCR beta chains associated with HLA were more clonally expanded than others that were equally common. Several top significant clusters appeared, in a later analysis, to be linked to common viral pathogens.

CDR1 and CDR2 from the germline V gene are KGHSH and LQKENI. The CDR3 runs to 14 residues. Trimming left V 2 bases short and J 4 bases short, with 8 bases between. Notes on this clone: Its antigen is not identified.

Primers for the PCR totalled 60 Vbeta and 13 Jbeta. Assay used: immunoSEQ multiplex PCR; TCRdb lists only in-frame clones, some missing. The profile shows 130,000 or so clones, around 72% of them singletons. The TCR sequence derives from a man aged 50-60 years in good health and CMV-seropositive. The rearrangement uses TRBV18 and TRBJ1-4; D call uncertain. Sequenced input: PBMCs. The CDR3 DNA reads TGTGCCAGCTCACCAATACGGGGTAATGAAAAACTGTTTTTT. It yields the protein CASSPIRGNEKLFF.